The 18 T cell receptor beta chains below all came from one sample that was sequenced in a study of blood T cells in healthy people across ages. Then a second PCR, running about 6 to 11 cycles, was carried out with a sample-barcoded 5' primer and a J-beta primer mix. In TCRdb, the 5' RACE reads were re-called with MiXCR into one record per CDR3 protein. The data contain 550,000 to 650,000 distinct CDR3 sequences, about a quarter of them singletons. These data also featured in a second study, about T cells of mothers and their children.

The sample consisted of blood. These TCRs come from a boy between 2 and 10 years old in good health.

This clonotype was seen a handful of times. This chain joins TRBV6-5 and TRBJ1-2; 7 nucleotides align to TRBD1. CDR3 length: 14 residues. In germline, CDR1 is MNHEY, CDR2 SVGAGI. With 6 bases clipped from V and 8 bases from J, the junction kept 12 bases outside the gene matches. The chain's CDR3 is CASRGTGARWGYTF. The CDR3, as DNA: TGTGCCAGCAGGGGCACAGGGGCCCGCTGGGGCTACACCTTC.

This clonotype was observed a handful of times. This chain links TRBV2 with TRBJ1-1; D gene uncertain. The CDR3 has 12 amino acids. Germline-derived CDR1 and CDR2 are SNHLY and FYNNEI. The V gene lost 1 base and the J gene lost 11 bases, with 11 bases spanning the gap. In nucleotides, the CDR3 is TGTGCCAGCAGTGAAGTCCCCGGATCCGCTTTCTTT. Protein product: CASSEVPGSAFF.

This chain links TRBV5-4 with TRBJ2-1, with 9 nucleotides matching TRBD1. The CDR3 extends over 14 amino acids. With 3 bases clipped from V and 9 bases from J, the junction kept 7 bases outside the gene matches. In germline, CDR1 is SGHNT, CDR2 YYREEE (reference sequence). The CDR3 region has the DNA TGTGCCAGCAGCTCCGGGACAGGGAGGATTGAGCAGTTCTTC. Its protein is CASSSGTGRIEQFF.

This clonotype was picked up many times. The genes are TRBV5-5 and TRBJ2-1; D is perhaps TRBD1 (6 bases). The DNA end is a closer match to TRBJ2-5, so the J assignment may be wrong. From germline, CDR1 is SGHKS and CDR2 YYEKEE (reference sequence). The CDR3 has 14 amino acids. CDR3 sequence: CASSFTGSRETQYF. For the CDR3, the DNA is TGTGCCAGCAGCTTTACAGGGAGTCGGGAGACCCAGTACTTC.

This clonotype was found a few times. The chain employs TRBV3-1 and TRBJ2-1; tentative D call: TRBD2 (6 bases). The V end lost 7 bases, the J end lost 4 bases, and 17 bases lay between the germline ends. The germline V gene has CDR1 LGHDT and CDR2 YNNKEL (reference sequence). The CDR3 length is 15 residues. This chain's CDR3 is CASMPVGSRYNEQFF. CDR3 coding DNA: TGTGCCAGCATGCCTGTCGGGAGTCGATACAATGAGCAGTTCTTC.

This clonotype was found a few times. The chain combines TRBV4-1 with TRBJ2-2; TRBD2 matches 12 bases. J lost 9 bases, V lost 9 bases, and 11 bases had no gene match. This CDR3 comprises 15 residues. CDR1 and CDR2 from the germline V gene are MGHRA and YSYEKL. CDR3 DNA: TGCGCCAGTTCCCTCGGACTAGCGGGACAAAGGGAGCTGTTTTTT. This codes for CASSLGLAGQRELFF.

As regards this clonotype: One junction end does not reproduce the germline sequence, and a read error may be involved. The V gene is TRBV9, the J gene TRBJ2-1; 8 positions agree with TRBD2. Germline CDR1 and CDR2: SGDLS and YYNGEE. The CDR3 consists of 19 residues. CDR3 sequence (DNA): TGTGCCAACAGCGTAGAGGATGGACTAGCTTTTGGATCCTACAATGAGCAGTTCTTC. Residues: CANSVEDGLAFGSYNEQFF. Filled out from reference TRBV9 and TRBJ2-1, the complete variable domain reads DSGVTQTPKHLITATGQRVTLRCSPRSGDLSVYWYQQSLDQGLQFLIQYYNGEERAKGNILERFSAQQFPDLHSELNLSSLELGDSALYFCANSVEDGLAFGSYNEQFFGPGTRLTVL.

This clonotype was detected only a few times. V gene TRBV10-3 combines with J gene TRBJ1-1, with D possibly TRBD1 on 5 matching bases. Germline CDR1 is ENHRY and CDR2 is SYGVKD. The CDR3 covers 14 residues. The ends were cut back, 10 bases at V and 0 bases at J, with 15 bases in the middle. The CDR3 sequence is CATRKDTLNTEAFF. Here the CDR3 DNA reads TGTGCCACCCGGAAGGACACCCTGAACACTGAAGCTTTCTTT.

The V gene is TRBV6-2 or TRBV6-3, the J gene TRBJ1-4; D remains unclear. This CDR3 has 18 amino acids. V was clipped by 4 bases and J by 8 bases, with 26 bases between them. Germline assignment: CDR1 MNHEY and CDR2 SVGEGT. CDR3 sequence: CASSFPGVSRATNEKLFF. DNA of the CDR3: TGTGCCAGCAGTTTCCCAGGAGTCAGTAGAGCTACCAACGAAAAACTGTTTTTT.

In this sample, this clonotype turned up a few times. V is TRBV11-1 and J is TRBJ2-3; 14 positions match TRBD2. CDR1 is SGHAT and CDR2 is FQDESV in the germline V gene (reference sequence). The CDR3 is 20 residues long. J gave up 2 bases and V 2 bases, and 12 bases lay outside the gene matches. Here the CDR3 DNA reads TGTGCCAGCAGCTTACGGCGGTTTGGGACTAGCGGGAGTGCCACAGATACGCAGTATTTT. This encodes CASSLRRFGTSGSATDTQYF.

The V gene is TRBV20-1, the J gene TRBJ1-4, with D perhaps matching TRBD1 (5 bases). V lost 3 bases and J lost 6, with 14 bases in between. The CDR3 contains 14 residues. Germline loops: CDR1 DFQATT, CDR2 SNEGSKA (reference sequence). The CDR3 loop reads CSARAGWDDEKLFF. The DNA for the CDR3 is TGCAGTGCTAGGGCAGGGTGGGACGATGAAAAACTGTTTTTT.

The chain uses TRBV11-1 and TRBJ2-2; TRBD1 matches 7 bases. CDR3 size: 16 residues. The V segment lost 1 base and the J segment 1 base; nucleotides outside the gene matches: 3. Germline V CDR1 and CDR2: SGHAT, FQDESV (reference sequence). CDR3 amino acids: CASSLVRTGNTGELFF. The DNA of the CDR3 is TGTGCCAGCAGCTTAGTTCGGACAGGGAACACCGGGGAGCTGTTTTTT.

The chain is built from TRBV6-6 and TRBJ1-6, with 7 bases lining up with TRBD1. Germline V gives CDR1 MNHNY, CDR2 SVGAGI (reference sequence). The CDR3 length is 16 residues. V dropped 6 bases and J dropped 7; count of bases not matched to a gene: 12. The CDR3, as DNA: TGTGCCAGCAGCCCTGGGGACAGTGTAAAGAATTCACCCCTCCACTTT. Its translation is CASSPGDSVKNSPLHF.

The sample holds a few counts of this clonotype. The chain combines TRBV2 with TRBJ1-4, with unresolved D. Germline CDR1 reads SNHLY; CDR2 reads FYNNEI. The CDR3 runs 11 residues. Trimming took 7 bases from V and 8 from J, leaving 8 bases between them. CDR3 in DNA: TGTGCCAGCACCAAAAACGAAAAACTGTTTTTT. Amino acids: CASTKNEKLFF.

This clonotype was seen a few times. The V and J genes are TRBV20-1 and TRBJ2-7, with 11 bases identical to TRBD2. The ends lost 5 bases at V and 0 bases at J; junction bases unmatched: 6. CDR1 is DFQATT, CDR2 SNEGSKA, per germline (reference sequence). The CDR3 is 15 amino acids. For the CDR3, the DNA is TGCAGTGCTTTTAGCGGGAGGGACTACTCCTACGAGCAGTACTTC. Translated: CSAFSGRDYSYEQYF.

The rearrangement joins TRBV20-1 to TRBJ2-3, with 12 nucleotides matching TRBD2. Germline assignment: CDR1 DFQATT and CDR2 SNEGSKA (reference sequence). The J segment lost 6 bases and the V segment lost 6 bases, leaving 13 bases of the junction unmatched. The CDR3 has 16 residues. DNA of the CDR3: TGCAGTGCGCCTAGACTAGCGGGGGCCCTAGGGGATACGCAGTATTTT. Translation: CSAPRLAGALGDTQYF.

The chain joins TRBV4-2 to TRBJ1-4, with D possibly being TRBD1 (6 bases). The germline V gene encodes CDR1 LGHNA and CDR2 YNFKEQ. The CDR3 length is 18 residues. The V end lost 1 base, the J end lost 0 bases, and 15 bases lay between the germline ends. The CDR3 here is CASSQGTEGSSTNEKLFF. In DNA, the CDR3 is TGTGCCAGCAGCCAAGGGACAGAAGGTTCTTCAACTAATGAAAAACTGTTTTTT.

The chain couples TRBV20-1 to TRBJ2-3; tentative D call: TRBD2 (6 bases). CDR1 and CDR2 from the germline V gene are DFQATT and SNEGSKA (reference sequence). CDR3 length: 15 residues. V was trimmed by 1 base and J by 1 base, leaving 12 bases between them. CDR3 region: CSARGGASGTDTQYF. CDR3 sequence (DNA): TGCAGTGCTAGAGGTGGGGCTAGCGGCACAGATACGCAGTATTTT.